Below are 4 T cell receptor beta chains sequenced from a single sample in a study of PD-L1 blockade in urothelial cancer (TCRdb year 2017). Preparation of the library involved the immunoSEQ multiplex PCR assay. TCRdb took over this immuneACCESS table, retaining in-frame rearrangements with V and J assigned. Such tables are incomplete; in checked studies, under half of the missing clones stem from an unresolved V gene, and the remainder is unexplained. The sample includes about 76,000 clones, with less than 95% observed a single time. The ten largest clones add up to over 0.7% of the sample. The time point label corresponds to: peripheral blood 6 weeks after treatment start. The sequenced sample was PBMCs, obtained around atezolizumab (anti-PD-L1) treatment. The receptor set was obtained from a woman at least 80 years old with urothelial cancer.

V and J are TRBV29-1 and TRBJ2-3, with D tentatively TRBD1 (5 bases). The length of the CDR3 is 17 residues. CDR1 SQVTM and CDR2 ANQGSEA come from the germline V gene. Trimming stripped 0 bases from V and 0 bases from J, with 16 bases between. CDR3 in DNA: TGCAGCGTTGAAGATCTTCGAGGCAGGGCGAGCACAGATACGCAGTATTTT. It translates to CSVEDLRGRASTDTQYF.

The CDR3 is CASSLERVSYNEQFF. CDR3 bases: TGTGCCAGCAGCTTGGAGCGGGTCTCCTACAATGAGCAGTTCTTC. This rearrangement joins TRBV5-4 to TRBJ2-1; tentative D call: TRBD2 (6 bases). The CDR3 length is 15 residues. V was cut by 0 bases and J by 0 bases, with 7 bases left in between. Germline V gene data show CDR1 as SGHNT and CDR2 as YYREEE (reference sequence).

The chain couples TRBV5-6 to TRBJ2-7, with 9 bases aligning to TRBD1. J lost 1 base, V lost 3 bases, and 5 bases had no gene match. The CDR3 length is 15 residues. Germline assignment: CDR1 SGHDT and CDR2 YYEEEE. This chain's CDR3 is CASSSGTGMSYEQYF. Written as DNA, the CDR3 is TGTGCCAGCAGCTCCGGGACAGGGATGTCCTACGAGCAGTACTTC.

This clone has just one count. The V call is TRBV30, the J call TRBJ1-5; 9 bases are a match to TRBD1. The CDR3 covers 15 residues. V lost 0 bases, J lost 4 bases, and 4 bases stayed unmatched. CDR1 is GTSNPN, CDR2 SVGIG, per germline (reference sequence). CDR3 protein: CAWSVGDRVNQPQHF. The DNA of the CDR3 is TGTGCCTGGAGTGTAGGGGACAGGGTGAATCAGCCCCAGCATTTT.